The 18 T cell receptor beta chains below were found in one sample sequenced in a study of T cells in localized non-small cell lung cancer (dated by TCRdb to the early 2020s). Receptor amplification or capture employed the immunoSEQ multiplex PCR assay. TCRdb's version of the immuneACCESS table is confined to in-frame rearrangements and falls short of the full clone set. An unresolved V gene accounts for under half of the shortfall where checked; the remainder is of unknown origin. The sample has 1,300 or so clones on record, more than 20% of them singletons. The ten largest account for less than 40% of the sample. The sample here was lung tumor tissue, taken before any cancer treatment. The receptors were gathered from a man between 40 and 69 years old with stage III lung adenocarcinoma.

This clone was detected a few times. The V gene is TRBV18, the J gene TRBJ2-2; 8 positions match TRBD1. The ends lost 4 bases at V and 6 bases at J; junction bases unmatched: 7. The germline CDR1 and CDR2 sequences are KGHSH and LQKENI. The CDR3 runs 15 residues. CDR3 DNA sequence: TGTGCCAGCTCACTTGACAGGGGTCAATCCGGGGAGCTGTTTTTT. Protein sequence: CASSLDRGQSGELFF.

In DNA form, the CDR3 reads TGTGCCAGCAGCCTTGACAGCAGCACAGATACGCAGTATTTT. Protein sequence: CASSLDSSTDTQYF. The chain couples TRBV11-3 to TRBJ2-3; possibly TRBD1 for D (5 bases). CDR3 size: 14 residues. Trimming removed 5 bases from V and 0 bases from J, with 9 bases in between. Germline assignment: CDR1 SGHNT and CDR2 YENEEA.

V and J are TRBV23-1 and TRBJ2-1; no definite D call. TRBV23-1 qualifies as an ORF whose function is uncertain. Trimming removed 7 bases from V and 5 bases from J, with 12 bases in between. The CDR3 is 13 amino acids. This CDR3 reads CASTRTINNEQFF. The CDR3 DNA reads TGCGCCAGCACGAGGACCATCAACAATGAGCAGTTCTTC.

This chain connects TRBV29-1 to TRBJ2-6; D call uncertain. Trimming pared 4 bases from V and 3 bases from J, leaving 7 bases between. The CDR3 loop spans 13 amino acids. Per germline, CDR1 SQVTM and CDR2 ANQGSEA. The CDR3 DNA follows: TGCAGCGTTGGGGAATATGGGGCCAACGTCCTGACTTTC. Translation: CSVGEYGANVLTF.

V and J are TRBV5-1 and TRBJ2-5; the match to TRBD2 covers 16 bases. CDR1 SGHRS and CDR2 YFSETQ come from the germline V gene. The CDR3 consists of 17 residues. The trim removed 4 bases at V and 5 bases at J, leaving 8 bases unmatched. The CDR3 loop is CASSEGLAGGPRETQYF. CDR3 bases: TGCGCCAGCAGCGAGGGACTAGCGGGAGGGCCACGGGAGACCCAGTACTTC.

This clone counts as medium-sized. The chain recombines TRBV11-3 with TRBJ1-3; D ambiguous. Germline CDR1 is SGHNT and CDR2 is YENEEA. The CDR3 consists of 17 residues. The V and J ends lost 2 bases and 0 bases respectively, with 14 bases between them. The CDR3 sequence is CASSLSLAGSSGNTIYF. The CDR3 nucleotides read TGTGCCAGCAGCTTATCCCTCGCCGGTAGCTCTGGAAACACCATATATTTT.

This chain links TRBV28 with TRBJ1-2; D is ambiguous. The CDR3 extends over 15 amino acids. Trimming stripped 2 bases from V and 1 base from J, with 11 bases between. The germline V gene encodes CDR1 MDHEN and CDR2 SYDVKM. This CDR3 is CASSLRISHNYGYTF. In DNA, the CDR3 is TGTGCCAGCAGTTTAAGAATCTCGCATAACTATGGCTACACCTTC.

In its sample, this clone is large (0.1 to 1%). The chain is built from TRBV30 and TRBJ2-1; TRBD1 is a possible D gene (6 bases). V shed 0 bases and J shed 4 bases, with 10 bases lying between them. CDR1 and CDR2 from the germline V gene are GTSNPN and SVGIG (reference sequence). CDR3 length equals 14 residues. This chain's CDR3 is CAWSVGGPYNEQFF. DNA of the CDR3: TGTGCCTGGAGTGTAGGGGGACCTTACAATGAGCAGTTCTTC.

This clone was observed a handful of times. This chain's CDR3 is CASSGEMNTEAFF. The CDR3 bases are TGTGCCAGCAGTGGGGAGATGAACACTGAAGCTTTCTTT. The rearrangement joins TRBV6-8 to TRBJ1-1; unclear D gene. Trimming took off 5 bases at V and 0 bases at J, with 7 bases between the two ends. The CDR3 is made up of 13 amino acids. Germline V CDR1 and CDR2: MNHGY, SAAAGT.

The V and J genes are TRBV7-2 and TRBJ2-2; a possible D gene is TRBD2 (5 bases). Germline V gene sequence: CDR1 SGHTA, CDR2 FQGNSA. Trimming shortened V by 5 bases and J by 7 bases, and 11 bases separated the two germline ends. The CDR3 is made up of 13 amino acids. This chain's CDR3 is CASSEGEDGELFF. The CDR3 bases are TGTGCCAGCAGCGAGGGAGAGGACGGGGAGCTGTTTTTT.

This clone was counted only a few times. This chain links TRBV9 with TRBJ2-5; D possibly corresponds to TRBD2 (6 bases). V lost 3 bases and J 5 bases, leaving 14 bases between the germline ends. Germline-derived CDR1 and CDR2 are SGDLS and YYNGEE. This CDR3 is 14 amino acids long. The CDR3 DNA reads as TGTGCCAGCAGCGCCCGGGAGCATCCGGAGACCCAGTACTTC. It specifies CASSAREHPETQYF. The full variable domain, in which reference TRBV9 and TRBJ2-5 provide the parts outside the CDR3, is DSGVTQTPKHLITATGQRVTLRCSPRSGDLSVYWYQQSLDQGLQFLIQYYNGEERAKGNILERFSAQQFPDLHSELNLSSLELGDSALYFCASSAREHPETQYFGPGTRLLVL.

This clone was recorded a few times. The chain uses TRBV28 and TRBJ2-3; possible D gene TRBD2, 6 bases. The CDR3 runs 14 residues. Per germline, CDR1 MDHEN and CDR2 SYDVKM. Trimming pared 8 bases from V and 0 bases from J, leaving 12 bases between. The CDR3 region has the DNA TGTGCCAGCTGGATTAGCGGTAGCACAGATACGCAGTATTTT. Protein sequence: CASWISGSTDTQYF.

This clone was recorded a few times. The chain employs TRBV11-3 and TRBJ2-7, with 9 bases fitting TRBD2. Germline-derived CDR1 and CDR2 are SGHNT and YENEEA. Trimming took 5 bases from V and 5 from J; bases not matched to a gene: 13. The CDR3 consists of 16 residues. The CDR3 here is CASSKDRREGRDEQYF. The CDR3 DNA reads TGTGCCAGCAGCAAAGACCGGCGGGAGGGCCGTGACGAGCAGTACTTC.

The DNA for the CDR3 is TGTGCCAGTAGTCCCGGGACTAGCGGGACCTACGAGCAGTACTTC. Residues: CASSPGTSGTYEQYF. The V and J genes are TRBV19 and TRBJ2-7, with 13 bases identical to TRBD2. The ends lost 5 bases at V and 2 bases at J; junction bases unmatched: 3. CDR3 length: 15 amino acids. From germline, CDR1 is LNHDA and CDR2 SQIVND (reference sequence).

This clone was counted only a few times. The chain combines TRBV6-8 with TRBJ2-7, with TRBD1 matching over 7 bases. V lost 4 bases to trimming and J lost 3 bases; unmatched junction nucleotides: 9. The CDR3 spans 15 residues. Germline assignment: CDR1 MNHGY and CDR2 SAAAGT. The CDR3 nucleotides read TGTGCCAGCAGTTTCAACGGACAGGCTGTCTACGAGCAGTACTTC. This codes for CASSFNGQAVYEQYF.

By sample fraction, this clone is large. The chain is built from TRBV28 and TRBJ2-1; TRBD1 matches 8 bases. The CDR3 is made up of 14 amino acids. CDR1 and CDR2 from the germline V gene are MDHEN and SYDVKM. J gave up 7 bases and V 6 bases, and 8 bases lay outside the gene matches. This chain's CDR3 is CASSYFDRGNEQFF. The DNA for the CDR3 is TGTGCCAGCAGCTACTTTGACAGGGGAAATGAGCAGTTCTTC. Looking up the rest from reference TRBV28 and TRBJ2-1 gives the full variable domain: DVKVTQSSRYLVKRTGEKVFLECVQDMDHENMFWYRQDPGLGLRLIYFSYDVKMKEKGDIPEGYSVSREKKERFSLILESASTNQTSMYLCASSYFDRGNEQFFGPGTRLTVL.

The genes are TRBV11-3 and TRBJ2-2; maybe TRBD2 (6 bases). This CDR3 comprises 15 residues. The V gene's germline CDR1 is SGHNT and CDR2 YENEEA. Between the trimmed V and J ends, which lost 3 bases and 0 bases, there was a span of 8 bases. This CDR3 is CASSFGGSNTGELFF. The CDR3 bases are TGTGCCAGCAGCTTCGGGGGTTCGAACACCGGGGAGCTGTTTTTT.

This rearrangement joins TRBV28 to TRBJ1-5, with TRBD1 identical over 11 bases. The CDR3 is 16 amino acids. Germline V gene sequence: CDR1 MDHEN, CDR2 SYDVKM. V dropped 6 bases and J dropped 1; count of bases not matched to a gene: 5. CDR3 residues: CASSGTGGWSNQPQHF. The DNA for the CDR3 is TGTGCCAGCAGCGGGACAGGGGGATGGAGCAATCAGCCCCAGCATTTT.